This T cell receptor (beta chain) was retrieved from a study of OX40 agonist ivuxolimab in advanced cancers. Profiled with immunoSEQ multiplex PCR; TCRdb holds only in-frame clones, not every one. In the table there are about 70,000 clones, roughly 89% of which are singletons. The V end was cut by 3 bases, the J end by 3 bases, with 21 bases between. Germline assignment: CDR1 MDHEN and CDR2 SYDVKM. The CDR3 length is 17 residues. The sample consisted of CD4+ or CD8+ T cells sorted from blood, taken in a trial of the OX40 agonist ivuxolimab. The sequence came from an adult with an advanced solid tumor such as melanoma, head and neck, liver or kidney cancer. The chain recombines TRBV28 with TRBJ2-7; D may be TRBD1 (6 bases). CDR3 DNA sequence: TGTGCCAGCAGTTTTAACCCCGGGTTGACAGGTTACTACGAGCAGTACTTC. It is translated as CASSFNPGLTGYYEQYF.